A single count supports the clone carrying this T cell receptor (beta chain). Its antigen remains unidentified. Use of 60 Vbeta and 13 Jbeta primers characterized the PCR. Measured with immunoSEQ multiplex PCR; TCRdb has only the in-frame clones, and not every one. The sample lists more than 45,000 clones; 80% to 85% were seen once. CDR3 size: 16 residues. These donors, healthy bone marrow donors, were studied. This record comes from a study of cytomegalovirus exposure and HLA in healthy donors. The study's findings and limits: Most CMV-associated TCR beta chains were later found to appear HLA-restricted. For most TCR beta V segments, an earlier analysis put the productive rate at about 87% or about 30% of the time.

The rearrangement joins TRBV12-1 to TRBJ1-3. TRBV12-1 is listed as a pseudogene. The sample comprised PBMCs. This clonotype originated in a man aged 25-45 years in good health and CMV-seronegative. CDR3 amino acids: CASSFAWRVTGNTIYF. CDR3 bases: TGTGCCAGCAGCTTTGCCTGGAGGGTCACTGGAAACACCATATATTTT.